One sample yielded the 8 T cell receptor beta chains listed below, sequenced in a study of blood T cell repertoires in COVID-19. This table comes from immunoSEQ multiplex PCR, and its TCRdb copy is limited to in-frame clones, with some not included. The table records roughly 200,000 clones, 82% of them present only once. Material: PBMCs or T cells enriched from blood (not recorded which). These receptors were collected from a woman aged 60-70 years with acute COVID-19.

V and J are TRBV6-5 and TRBJ2-7; possible D gene TRBD2, 5 bases. The CDR3 totals 11 residues. The germline CDR1 and CDR2 sequences are MNHEY and SVGAGI. Trimming removed 4 bases at V and 7 bases at J, with 8 bases between. CDR3 loop: CASSLRGEQYF. CDR3 coding DNA: TGTGCCAGCAGTTTAAGAGGGGAGCAGTACTTC.

The chain is built from TRBV5-1 and TRBJ2-4; D unclear. In germline, CDR1 is SGHRS, CDR2 YFSETQ. This CDR3 has 16 residues. V was shortened by 0 bases and J by 0 bases, with 10 bases between the two germline ends. In DNA, the CDR3 is TGCGCCAGCAGCTTGGGTCGGTCTTTAGCCAAAAACATTCAGTACTTC. This codes for CASSLGRSLAKNIQYF. Full variable domain (rest looked up from reference TRBV5-1 and TRBJ2-4): KAGVTQTPRYLIKTRGQQVTLSCSPISGHRSVSWYQQTPGQGLQFLFEYFSETQRNKGNFPGRFSGRQFSNSRSEMNVSTLELGDSALYLCASSLGRSLAKNIQYFGAGTRLSVL.

The chain is built from TRBV10-3 and TRBJ2-1; 12 bases are shared with TRBD2. Germline CDR1 ENHRY, CDR2 SYGVKD. V trimming: 3 bases; J trimming: 6 bases; junction bases outside the gene matches: 15. The CDR3 covers 19 residues. Here the CDR3 DNA reads TGTGCCATCAGTGAAAACCTAGCGGGAGGGTCTTCTCTGGCCAATGAGCAGTTCTTC. It specifies CAISENLAGGSSLANEQFF.

The V call is TRBV24-1, the J call TRBJ2-1; perhaps TRBD2 as D (5 bases). Trimming stripped 4 bases from V and 5 bases from J, with 17 bases between. Looked up from germline, CDR1 is KGHDR and CDR2 is SFDVKD. The CDR3 runs to 16 residues. CDR3 loop: CATSDPGVLLNNEQFF. CDR3 coding DNA: TGTGCCACCAGTGACCCCGGGGTACTCTTGAACAATGAGCAGTTCTTC.

Turning to this clone: The sample holds other DNA sequences that translate to the same CDR3. This chain links TRBV5-1 with TRBJ2-5; D is undetermined. CDR1 SGHRS and CDR2 YFSETQ come from the germline V gene. The CDR3 has 12 residues. Trimming left V 0 bases short and J 4 bases short, with 4 bases between. CDR3: CASSLARETQYF. In DNA, the CDR3 is TGCGCCAGCAGCTTGGCCCGAGAGACCCAGTACTTC.

CDR3 nucleotides: TGCGCCAGCAACGACAGGGCATACGAGCAGTACTTC. The encoded protein is CASNDRAYEQYF. The chain recombines TRBV10-2 with TRBJ2-7, with 7 bases identical to TRBD1. After removal of 7 bases from V and 4 bases from J, the junction contained 4 bases not matched to a gene. The CDR3 is made up of 12 amino acids. Germline V CDR1 and CDR2: WSHSY, SAAADI.

This chain links TRBV3-1 (or the pseudogene TRBV3-2) with TRBJ1-6; D gene uncertain. Germline V gene sequence: CDR1 LGHDT, CDR2 YNNKEL (reference sequence). The V and J ends lost 0 bases and 0 bases respectively, with 12 bases between them. The CDR3 is 18 amino acids. CDR3 protein: CASSQDEDSISYNSPLHF. As DNA, the CDR3 is TGTGCCAGCAGCCAAGACGAGGATTCTATCTCCTATAATTCACCCCTCCACTTT.

This clone was seen once. The CDR3 spells CASGGHQPQHF. The CDR3 nucleotides read TGCGCCAGCGGAGGGCATCAGCCCCAGCATTTT. The chain couples TRBV10-2 to TRBJ1-5; D unresolved. Deletions cut 8 bases from V and 5 bases from J, with 7 bases between. Germline V gene data show CDR1 as WSHSY and CDR2 as SAAADI. CDR3 length: 11 amino acids.